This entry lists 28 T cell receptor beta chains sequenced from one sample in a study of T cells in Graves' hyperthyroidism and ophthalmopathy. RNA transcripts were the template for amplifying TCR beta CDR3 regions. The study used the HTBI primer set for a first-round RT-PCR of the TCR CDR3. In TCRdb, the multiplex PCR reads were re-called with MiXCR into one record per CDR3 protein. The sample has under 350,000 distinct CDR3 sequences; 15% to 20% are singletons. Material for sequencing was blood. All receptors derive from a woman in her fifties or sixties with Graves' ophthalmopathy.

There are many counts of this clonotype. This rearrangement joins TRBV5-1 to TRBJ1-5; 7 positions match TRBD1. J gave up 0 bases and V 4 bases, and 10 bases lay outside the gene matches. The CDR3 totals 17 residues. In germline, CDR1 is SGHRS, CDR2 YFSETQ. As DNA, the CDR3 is TGCGCCAGCAGCCCCGGACAGGCGGGCTATAGCAATCAGCCCCAGCATTTT. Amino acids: CASSPGQAGYSNQPQHF.

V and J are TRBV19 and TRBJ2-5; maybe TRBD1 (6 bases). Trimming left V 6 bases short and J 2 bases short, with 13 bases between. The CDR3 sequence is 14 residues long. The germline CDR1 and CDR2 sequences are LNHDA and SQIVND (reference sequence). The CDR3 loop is CASSKQQGQETQYF. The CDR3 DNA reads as TGTGCCAGTAGCAAACAACAGGGACAAGAGACCCAGTACTTC.

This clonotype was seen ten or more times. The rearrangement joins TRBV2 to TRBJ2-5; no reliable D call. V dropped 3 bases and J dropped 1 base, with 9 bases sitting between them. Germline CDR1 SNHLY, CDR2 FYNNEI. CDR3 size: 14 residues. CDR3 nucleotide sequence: TGTGCCAGCAGTGAGAACGGCTTCCAAGAGACCCAGTACTTC. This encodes CASSENGFQETQYF.

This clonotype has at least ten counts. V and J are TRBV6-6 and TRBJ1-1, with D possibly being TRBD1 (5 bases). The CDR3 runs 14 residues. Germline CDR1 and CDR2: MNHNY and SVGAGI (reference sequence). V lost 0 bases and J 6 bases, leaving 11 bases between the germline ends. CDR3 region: CASSYSALGAEAFF. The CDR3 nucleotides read TGTGCCAGCAGTTACTCTGCCTTGGGGGCTGAAGCTTTCTTT.

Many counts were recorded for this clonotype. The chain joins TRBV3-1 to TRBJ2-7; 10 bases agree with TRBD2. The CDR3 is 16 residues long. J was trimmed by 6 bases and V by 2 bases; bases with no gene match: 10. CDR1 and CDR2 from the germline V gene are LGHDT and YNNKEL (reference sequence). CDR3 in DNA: TGTGCCAGCAGCCAATCAGGGGCTAGCGGGAGAAGCGAGCAGTACTTC. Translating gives CASSQSGASGRSEQYF.

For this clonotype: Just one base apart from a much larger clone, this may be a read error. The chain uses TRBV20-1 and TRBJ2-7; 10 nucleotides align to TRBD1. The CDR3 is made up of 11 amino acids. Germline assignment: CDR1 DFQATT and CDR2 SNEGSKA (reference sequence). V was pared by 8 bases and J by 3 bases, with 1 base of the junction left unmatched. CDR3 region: CSRTGGYEQYF. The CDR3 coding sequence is TGCAGTAGGACAGGGGGCTACGAGCAGTACTTC.

CDR3 DNA sequence: TGCAGTGCTAGAGATCTTCTGGGGCCCCCCTCCTACGAGCAGTACTTC. It yields the protein CSARDLLGPPSYEQYF. The chain joins TRBV20-1 to TRBJ2-7; D is perhaps TRBD1 (5 bases). Germline values: CDR1 DFQATT, CDR2 SNEGSKA (reference sequence). The CDR3 runs 16 residues. Between the trimmed V and J ends, which lost 0 bases and 0 bases, there was a span of 15 bases.

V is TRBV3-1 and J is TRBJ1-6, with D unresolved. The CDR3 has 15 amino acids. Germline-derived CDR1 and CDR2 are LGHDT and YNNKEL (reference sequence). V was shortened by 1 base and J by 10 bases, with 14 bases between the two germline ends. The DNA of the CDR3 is TGTGCCAGCAGCCAAGGGGATACTGCGGTCTCACCCCTCCACTTT. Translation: CASSQGDTAVSPLHF.

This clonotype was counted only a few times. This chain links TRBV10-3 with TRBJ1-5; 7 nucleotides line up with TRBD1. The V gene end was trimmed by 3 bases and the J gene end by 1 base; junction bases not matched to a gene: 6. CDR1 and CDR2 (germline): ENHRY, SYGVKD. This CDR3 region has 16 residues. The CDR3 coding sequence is TGTGCCATCAGTGACGCGGACAGGTCAAGCAATCAGCCCCAGCATTTT. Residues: CAISDADRSSNQPQHF.

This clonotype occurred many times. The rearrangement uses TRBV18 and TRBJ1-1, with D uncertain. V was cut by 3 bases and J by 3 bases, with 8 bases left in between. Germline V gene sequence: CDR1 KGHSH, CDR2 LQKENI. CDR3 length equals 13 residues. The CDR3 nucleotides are TGTGCCAGCTCACCTTCGGTTGACACTGAAGCTTTCTTT. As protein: CASSPSVDTEAFF.

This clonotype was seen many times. CDR3 DNA sequence: TGTGCCAGCAGCCTTCATTCGGGAGGCGAGCAGTACTTC. This encodes CASSLHSGGEQYF. The chain couples TRBV11-1 to TRBJ2-7, with 7 nucleotides matching TRBD2. J gave up 6 bases and V 5 bases, and 7 bases lay outside the gene matches. The CDR3 runs to 13 residues. Germline CDR1 reads SGHAT; CDR2 reads FQDESV (reference sequence).

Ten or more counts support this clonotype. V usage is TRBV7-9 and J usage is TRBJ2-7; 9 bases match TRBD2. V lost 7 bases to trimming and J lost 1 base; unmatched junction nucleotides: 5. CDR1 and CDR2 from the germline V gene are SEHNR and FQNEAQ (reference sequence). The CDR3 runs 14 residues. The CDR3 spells CASKRLADSYEQYF. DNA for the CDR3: TGTGCCAGCAAACGACTAGCGGATTCCTACGAGCAGTACTTC.

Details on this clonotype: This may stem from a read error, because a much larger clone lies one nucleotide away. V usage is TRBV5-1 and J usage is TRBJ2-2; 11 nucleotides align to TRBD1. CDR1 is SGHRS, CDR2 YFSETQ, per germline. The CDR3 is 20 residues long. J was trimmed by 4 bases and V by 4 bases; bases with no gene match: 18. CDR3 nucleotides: TGCGCCAGCAGCCTAACTTGGGACAGGGGGAGGTACGCGAGCACCGGGGAGCTGTTTTTT. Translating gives CASSLTWDRGRYASTGELFF.

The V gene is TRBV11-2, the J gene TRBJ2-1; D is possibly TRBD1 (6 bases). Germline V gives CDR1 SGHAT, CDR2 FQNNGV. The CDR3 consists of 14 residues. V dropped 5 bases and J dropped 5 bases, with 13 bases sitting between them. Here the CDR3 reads CASSPRTANNEQFF. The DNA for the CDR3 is TGTGCCAGCAGCCCCCGGACAGCGAACAATGAGCAGTTCTTC.

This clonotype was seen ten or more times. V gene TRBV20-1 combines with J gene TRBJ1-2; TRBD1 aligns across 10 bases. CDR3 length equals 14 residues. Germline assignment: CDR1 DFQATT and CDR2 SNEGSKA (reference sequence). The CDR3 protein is CRPCGTGDCYGYTF. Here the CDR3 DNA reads TGCAGACCATGCGGGACAGGGGACTGCTATGGCTACACCTTC.

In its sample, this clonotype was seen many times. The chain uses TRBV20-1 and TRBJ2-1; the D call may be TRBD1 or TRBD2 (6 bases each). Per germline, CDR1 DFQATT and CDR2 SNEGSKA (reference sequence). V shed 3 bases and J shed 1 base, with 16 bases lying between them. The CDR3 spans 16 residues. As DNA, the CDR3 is TGCAGTGCTAGGCCTCGCCAGGGGAGGTCCTACAATGAGCAGTTCTTC. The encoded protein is CSARPRQGRSYNEQFF.

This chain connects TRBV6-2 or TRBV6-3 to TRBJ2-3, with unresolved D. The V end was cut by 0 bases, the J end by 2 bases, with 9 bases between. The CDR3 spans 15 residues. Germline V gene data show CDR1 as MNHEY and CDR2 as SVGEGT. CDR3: CASSYSAEPTDTQYF. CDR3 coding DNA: TGTGCCAGCAGTTACTCGGCGGAGCCCACAGATACGCAGTATTTT.

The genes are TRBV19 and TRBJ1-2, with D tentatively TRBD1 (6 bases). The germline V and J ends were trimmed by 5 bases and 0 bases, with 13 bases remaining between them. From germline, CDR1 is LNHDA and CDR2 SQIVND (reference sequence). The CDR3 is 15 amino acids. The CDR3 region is CASSPGAPANYGYTF. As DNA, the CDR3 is TGTGCCAGTAGTCCAGGGGCACCCGCTAACTATGGCTACACCTTC.

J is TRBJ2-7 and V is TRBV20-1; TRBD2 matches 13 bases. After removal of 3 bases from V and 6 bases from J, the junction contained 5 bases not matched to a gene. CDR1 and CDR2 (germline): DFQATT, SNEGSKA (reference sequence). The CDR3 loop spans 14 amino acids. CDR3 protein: CSASRGLAGTEQYF. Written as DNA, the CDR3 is TGCAGTGCTAGTCGGGGACTAGCGGGAACCGAGCAGTACTTC.

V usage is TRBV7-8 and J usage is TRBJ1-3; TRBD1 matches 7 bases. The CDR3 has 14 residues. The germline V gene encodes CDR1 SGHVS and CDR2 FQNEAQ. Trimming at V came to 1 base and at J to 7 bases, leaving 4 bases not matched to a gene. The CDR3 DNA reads TGTGCCAGCAGCTTAGATCCAGGGGGGAACACCATATATTTT. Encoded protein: CASSLDPGGNTIYF.

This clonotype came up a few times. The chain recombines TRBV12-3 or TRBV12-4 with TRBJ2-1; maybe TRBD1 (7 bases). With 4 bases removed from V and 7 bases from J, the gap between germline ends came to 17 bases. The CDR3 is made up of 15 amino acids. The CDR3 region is CASSSPTTGRNEQFF. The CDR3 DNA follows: TGTGCCAGCAGTTCGCCGACGACAGGGAGGAATGAGCAGTTCTTC.

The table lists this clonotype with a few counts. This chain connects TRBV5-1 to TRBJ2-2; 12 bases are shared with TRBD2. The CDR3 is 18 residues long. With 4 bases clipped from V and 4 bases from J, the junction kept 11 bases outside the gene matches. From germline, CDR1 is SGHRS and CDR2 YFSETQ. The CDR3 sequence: CASSITPGLAGSTGELFF. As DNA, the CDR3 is TGCGCCAGCAGCATCACTCCGGGACTAGCGGGTTCCACCGGGGAGCTGTTTTTT.

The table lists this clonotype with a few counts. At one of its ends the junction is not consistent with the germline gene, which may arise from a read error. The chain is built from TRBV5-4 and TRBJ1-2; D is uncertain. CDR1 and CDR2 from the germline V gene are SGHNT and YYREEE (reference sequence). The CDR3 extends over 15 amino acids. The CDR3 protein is CVSSAGTRRSWGYTF. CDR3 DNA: TGTGTCAGCAGCGCAGGAACCAGGAGATCGTGGGGCTACACCTTC. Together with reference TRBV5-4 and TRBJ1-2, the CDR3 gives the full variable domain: ETGVTQSPTHLIKTRGQQVTLRCSSQSGHNTVSWYQQALGQGPQFIFQYYREEENGRGNFPPRFSGLQFPNYSSELNVNALELDDSALYLCVSSAGTRRSWGYTFGSGTRLTVV.

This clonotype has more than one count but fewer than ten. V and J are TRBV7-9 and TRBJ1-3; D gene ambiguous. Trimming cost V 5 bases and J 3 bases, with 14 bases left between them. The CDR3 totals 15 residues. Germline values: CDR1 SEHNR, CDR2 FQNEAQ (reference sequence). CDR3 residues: CASSQIGYSGNTIYF. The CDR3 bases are TGTGCCAGCAGCCAGATCGGGTACAGTGGAAACACCATATATTTT.

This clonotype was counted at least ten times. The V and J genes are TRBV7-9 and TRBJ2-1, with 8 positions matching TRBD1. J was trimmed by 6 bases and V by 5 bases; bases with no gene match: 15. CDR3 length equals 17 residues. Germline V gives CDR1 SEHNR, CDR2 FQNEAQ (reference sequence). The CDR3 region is CASSLTIWTGKVNEQFF. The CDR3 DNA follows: TGTGCCAGCAGCCTTACTATCTGGACAGGGAAGGTCAATGAGCAGTTCTTC. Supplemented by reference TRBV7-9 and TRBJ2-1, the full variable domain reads DTGVSQNPRHKITKRGQNVTFRCDPISEHNRLYWYRQTLGQGPEFLTYFQNEAQLEKSRLLSDRFSAERPKGSFSTLEIQRTEQGDSAMYLCASSLTIWTGKVNEQFFGPGTRLTVL.

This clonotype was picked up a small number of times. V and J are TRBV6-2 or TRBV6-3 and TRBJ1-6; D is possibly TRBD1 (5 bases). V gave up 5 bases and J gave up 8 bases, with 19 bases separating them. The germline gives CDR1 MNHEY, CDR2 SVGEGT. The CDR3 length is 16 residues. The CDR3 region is CASSLLAGTGHSPLHF. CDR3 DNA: TGTGCCAGCAGTCTCCTCGCCGGGACGGGACATTCACCCCTCCACTTT.

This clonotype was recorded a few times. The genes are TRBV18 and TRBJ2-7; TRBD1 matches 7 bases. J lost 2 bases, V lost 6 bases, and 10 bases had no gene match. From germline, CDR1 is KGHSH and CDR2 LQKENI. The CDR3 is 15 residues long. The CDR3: CASSPTQGQTYEQYF. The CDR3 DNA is TGTGCCAGCTCCCCGACCCAGGGACAGACCTACGAGCAGTACTTC.

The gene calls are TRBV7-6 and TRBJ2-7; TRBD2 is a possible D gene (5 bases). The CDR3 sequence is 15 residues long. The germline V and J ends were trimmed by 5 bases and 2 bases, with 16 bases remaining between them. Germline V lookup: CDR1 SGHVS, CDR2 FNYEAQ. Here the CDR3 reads CASSRTDGGPYEQYF. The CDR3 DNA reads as TGTGCCAGCAGCCGAACGGACGGAGGACCCTACGAGCAGTACTTC.